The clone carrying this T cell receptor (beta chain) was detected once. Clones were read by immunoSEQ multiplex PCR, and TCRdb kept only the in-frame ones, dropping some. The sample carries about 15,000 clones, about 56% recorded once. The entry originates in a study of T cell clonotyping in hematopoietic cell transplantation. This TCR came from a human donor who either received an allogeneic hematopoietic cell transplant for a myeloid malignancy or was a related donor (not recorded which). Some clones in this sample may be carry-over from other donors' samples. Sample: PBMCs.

CDR3 DNA sequence: TGTGCCACCTCACCGGGACAGGGGACCTACGAGCAGTACTTC. Translating gives CATSPGQGTYEQYF. This chain joins TRBV25-1 and TRBJ2-7; 10 bases are a match to TRBD1. The CDR3 extends over 14 amino acids. Trimming at V came to 10 bases and at J to 2 bases, leaving 8 bases not matched to a gene. CDR1 and CDR2 from the germline V gene are MGHDK and SYGVNS.